What follows describes a single T cell receptor beta chain. Its target is unknown. This CDR3 has 16 residues. V shed 1 base and J shed 4 bases, with 13 bases lying between them. Germline loops: CDR1 MNHNS, CDR2 SASEGT. This record belongs to a study of OX40 agonist ivuxolimab in advanced cancers. Study as a whole: Patients assigned to dose escalation were diagnosed with hepatocellular carcinoma, melanoma, renal cell or head and neck cancer. One hepatocellular carcinoma and a couple of cutaneous melanoma patients partially responded. Overall study results and limits: Expanded peripheral T-cell antigen specificity went undetermined.

Repertoires were generated with immunoSEQ multiplex PCR, while TCRdb's copy carries only in-frame clones and drops some. The sample lists tens of thousands of clones, 65% to 90% occurring once. The material was CD4+ or CD8+ T cells sorted from blood, obtained in a trial of the OX40 agonist ivuxolimab. The chain uses TRBV6-1 and TRBJ2-2; D is unresolved. This receptor was taken from an adult with an advanced solid tumor such as melanoma, head and neck, liver or kidney cancer. CDR3 loop: CASSEGFWESTGELFF. As DNA, the CDR3 is TGTGCCAGCAGTGAAGGATTTTGGGAATCCACCGGGGAGCTGTTTTTT.